This note documents a single TCR beta chain sequence. Its antigen has not been determined. No quality values exist for individual bases; no much larger clone is one base distant. TCR CDR3 regions were amplified from genomic DNA by multiplex PCR using the deep immunoSEQ assay. Extracted genomic DNA from each cell subset was spread evenly across all wells of several immunoSEQ 96-well plates, with each plate serving as a replicate. For sorted subsets, approximately 200 ng of genomic DNA, equivalent to around 29,000 T cell genomes, went into each replicate PCR. The purified libraries were quantified using a Qubit 3.0 fluorometer, sized with a Bioanalyzer 2100, and then quantified again using the KAPA Library Quantification kit. A separate single-read 150-cycle Illumina NextSeq 550 flow cell was used to sequence each immunoSEQ 96-well plate. On the authors' methods: Because the immunoSEQ output included only junctional sequences and no quality scores, the filtering could not be the same as the filtering used for full-length reads. To assign V/J genes and CDR3, sequences were annotated against IMGT germline references using PyIR, a Python wrapper for IgBLAST v1.9. Reads were removed for weak V/J assignments (E-value above 1e-6), missing CDR3, stop codons, out-of-frame junctions, or ambiguous translated residues. A V3J clonotype was defined by an identical inferred V gene, J gene, and CDR3 amino acid sequence. To compute the percentage overlap between repertoires, the number of shared unique clonotypes was divided by the size of the smaller repertoire. Three approaches were used to assess repertoire richness: RTK rarefaction, the Chao1 estimator, and Recon v2.1 estimates of unobserved clonotypes. For all TCRbeta clonotypes obtained by the gDNA method from a handful of donors, generation probabilities were computed with OLGA. Sourced from immuneACCESS, this table was stored by TCRdb with only in-frame sequences that have V and J called. A share of the clones is absent; for the studies checked, an unresolved V gene accounts for under half, and the remainder has no known explanation. Clone size and V and J calls were adopted from that table, with D and trimming inferred from the DNA. This sample has roughly 2.4 million clones in its table, and approximately 95% of those were observed once. Together, the top ten hold about 0.13% of the sample.

These data belong to a study of shared clonotypes between healthy human individuals (dated by TCRdb to 2020 to 2021). Concerning the study at large: A few men and a couple of women, aged 18 to 49 years, made up the cohort. To increase sequencing depth and limit assay-specific biases, different laboratories used diverse techniques to prepare libraries and sequence TCR repertoires. Per donor, three plates each were used for CD4 naive and CD4 memory, two for CD8 naive, and one for CD8 memory. To estimate repertoire size and how much clonotypes are shared between individuals, the study performed deep sequencing of blood TCR repertoires from a handful of healthy adults. Per donor, leukapheresis produced somewhere between about 0.8 and 9.5 billion PBMCs. Points the paper makes about the study in general: Because the study included only a small number of donors, the genetic and exposure-history diversity represented was limited. Estimated clonotype richness was generally larger for naive than for memory subsets. Sampling was restricted to blood, and TCR repertoires in tissue are likely to differ from TCR repertoires in blood. Pairwise subsampling indicated that sequencing depth was expected to affect the degree of clonotype sharing among donors. Rarefaction of sorted-subset datasets indicated incomplete sequencing despite the large sequencing depth. Approximately 5% of naive CD4, approximately 3.7% of naive CD8, roughly 2.5% of memory CD4, and around 0.42% of memory CD8 clonotypes were shared across a few donors. Compared with non-shared clonotypes, the clonotypes found in all four sorted-subset donors had higher generation probabilities.

The donors were healthy, HIV-negative adults who had no recently reported acute infections or vaccinations. Every donor was a Caucasian adult living in Nashville, Tennessee, USA. CD4+ T cells were enriched by magnetic negative selection, after which naive cells were positively selected on CD45RA and the negative fraction was taken as the memory subset. Blood was obtained by leukapheresis, after which PBMCs were separated by Ficoll-Histopaque density gradient centrifugation and cryopreserved in liquid nitrogen vapor phase. Analytical flow cytometry was used to check the purity and quantity of each magnetically sorted T cell population. From each sorted fraction, genomic DNA was isolated and quantified by UV absorbance on a Nanodrop 2000c. V is pared back by 0 bases and J by 3 bases, with 17 bases lying between the germline termini. Via the germline V gene, CDR1 is KGHSH and CDR2 LQKENI. The cysteine opens and the phenylalanine closes a CDR3 of 17 amino acids. Kept here is only the CDR3 DNA, which spans 51 bases and is read in frame from base 1.

The TCR originated in a man younger than 30 in good health. The chain employs TRBV18 and TRBJ1-2; no D gene is confidently identified. Sequenced input: naive CD4+ T cells sorted from blood. The label giving this sample's cell subset or site can be read as: CD45RA+ positively selected. In nucleotides, the sequence is TGTGCCAGCTCACCACCGTACGGCGGGGTTCATGACTATGGCTACACCTTC. This yields the protein CASSPPYGGVHDYGYTF.